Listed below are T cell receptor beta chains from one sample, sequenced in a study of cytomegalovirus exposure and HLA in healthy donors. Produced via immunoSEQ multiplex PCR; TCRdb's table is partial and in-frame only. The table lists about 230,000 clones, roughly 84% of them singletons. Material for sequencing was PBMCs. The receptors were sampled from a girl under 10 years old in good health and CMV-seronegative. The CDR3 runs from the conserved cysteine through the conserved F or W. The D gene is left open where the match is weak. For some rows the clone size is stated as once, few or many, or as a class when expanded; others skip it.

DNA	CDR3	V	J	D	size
TGTGCCAGCAGCTTAAGGCAGGTGAGCTCCTACGAGCAGTACTTC	CASSLRQVSSYEQYF	TRBV5-4	TRBJ2-7	NA	once
TGTGCCAGCAGCTTGAATCTAGCGGGAGTTCTGTACGAGCAGTACTTC	CASSLNLAGVLYEQYF	TRBV5-4	TRBJ2-7	TRBD2	NA
TGTGCCATCAGTGCGGGAGGAGGAGAGACCCAGTACTTC	CAISAGGGETQYF	TRBV10-3	TRBJ2-5	TRBD2	NA
TGTGCCTCCACTGGCCCGGGGAGATCAGGAAACACCATATATTTT	CASTGPGRSGNTIYF	TRBV11-3	TRBJ1-3	NA	NA
TGTTCCAGCTCCAGGTCCCCTAACACCGGGGAGCTGTTTTTT	CSSSRSPNTGELFF	TRBV7-9	TRBJ2-2	NA	NA
TGTGCCAGCTCGAGGACAACCCTTGAAGACACCATATATTTT	CASSRTTLEDTIYF	TRBV18	TRBJ1-3	NA	few
TGCAGTATACAGGATGCTGAAGCTTTCTTT	CSIQDAEAFF	TRBV20-1	TRBJ1-1	NA	NA
TGTGCCAGCAGCTTAGCGGCCGGACAGAACCATCAGCCCCAGCATTTT	CASSLAAGQNHQPQHF	TRBV7-9	TRBJ1-5	NA	NA
TGTGCCACCCAAGACTCAACGAACACCATATATTTT	CATQDSTNTIYF	TRBV6-5	TRBJ1-3	NA	NA
TGTGCCAGCAGCTTATATGGGACAGTGGGGAACACCGGGGAGCTGTTTTTT	CASSLYGTVGNTGELFF	TRBV7-2	TRBJ2-2	TRBD1	NA
TGTGCCTGGAAAACAGGGGCGGGTAATCAGCCCCAGCATTTT	CAWKTGAGNQPQHF	TRBV30	TRBJ1-5	TRBD1	NA
TGTGCCAGCAGCGTGGACCCCGGGACTAGCGGACCATCCCTCTCCGAGCAGTACTTC	CASSVDPGTSGPSLSEQYF	TRBV9	TRBJ2-7	TRBD2	NA
TGTGCCATCAGTGGAGTGGCGGACAATGAGCAGTTCTTC	CAISGVADNEQFF	TRBV10-3	TRBJ2-1	NA	NA
TGTGCCAGCAGCTTAGAAGCGGGGGGCTCCTACAATGAGCAGTTCTTC	CASSLEAGGSYNEQFF	TRBV7-3	TRBJ2-1	TRBD2	NA
TGTGCCAGCAGCTTATATCGTAGCGGGGGCGGAGAGCAGTTCTTC	CASSLYRSGGGEQFF	TRBV7-2	TRBJ2-1	TRBD2	NA